These T cell receptor beta chains were read from a single sample in a study of T cell responses to AZD1222 COVID-19 vaccine. Clones were read by immunoSEQ multiplex PCR, and TCRdb kept only the in-frame ones, dropping some. The sample lists more than 85,000 clones; about 90% were seen once. Sequenced here: peripheral blood, sampled on day 0 of AZD1222 vaccination. These receptors all come from an adult in good health. The CDR3 runs from the conserved cysteine through the conserved F or W. D genes are given only for firm matches.

len,j_gene,d_gene,v_gene,CDR3aa,CDR3nt
13,TRBJ1-5,NA,TRBV30,CAWSTYSNQPQHF,TGTGCCTGGAGTACTTATAGCAATCAGCCCCAGCATTTT
15,TRBJ2-7,TRBD2,TRBV13,CASSPASGGAGEQYF,TGTGCCAGCAGCCCCGCTAGCGGGGGGGCGGGCGAGCAGTACTTC
17,TRBJ2-3,NA,TRBV4-3,CASSQSGGAGSTDTQYF,TGCGCCAGCAGCCAATCTGGGGGGGCCGGAAGCACAGATACGCAGTATTTT
15,TRBJ2-2,NA,TRBV7-3,CASSLMGQNTGELFF,TGTGCCAGCAGCTTAATGGGACAGAACACCGGGGAGCTGTTTTTT
13,TRBJ1-3,TRBD1,TRBV19,CATGGNSGNTIYF,TGTGCCACAGGGGGCAACTCTGGAAACACCATATATTTT
14,TRBJ1-6,NA,TRBV20-1,CSASPDRDNSPLHF,TGCAGTGCTAGTCCGGACAGAGATAATTCACCCCTCCACTTT
12,TRBJ1-5,TRBD1,TRBV27,CASSSDRQPQHF,TGTGCCAGCAGTTCGGACAGGCAGCCCCAGCATTTT
15,TRBJ1-1,TRBD1,TRBV10-3,CAIRPTGMMNTEAFF,TGTGCCATCAGGCCGACAGGGATGATGAACACTGAAGCTTTCTTT
13,TRBJ2-3,NA,TRBV5-1,CASSSLGTDTQYF,TGCGCCAGCAGCTCTCTGGGCACAGATACGCAGTATTTT
14,TRBJ2-2,NA,TRBV2,CASSQEDGTGELFF,TGTGCCAGCAGTCAAGAGGACGGCACCGGGGAGCTGTTTTTT